The 10 T cell receptor beta chains reported below all come from one sample, sequenced in a study of blood T cell repertoires in COVID-19. The method was immunoSEQ multiplex PCR; TCRdb's version includes in-frame clones alone and lacks a portion of them. The sample shows more than 200,000 clones, around nine tenths of them seen only once. Sequences were obtained from peripheral blood. The receptors stem from a woman in her fifties or sixties with COVID-19, enrolled during active disease.

The genes are TRBV7-9 and TRBJ2-1; 8 bases align to TRBD1. The germline CDR1 and CDR2 sequences are SEHNR and FQNEAQ (reference sequence). J lost 4 bases, V lost 4 bases, and 12 bases had no gene match. This CDR3 has 17 residues. The CDR3 DNA is TGTGCCAGCAGCTCGGACAGGGAACAAATTGGTTACAATGAGCAGTTCTTC. The encoded protein is CASSSDREQIGYNEQFF.

The CDR3 reads CASSEVGLAGELFF. The CDR3 nucleotides read TGTGCCAGCAGTGAAGTAGGACTAGCCGGGGAGCTGTTTTTT. The chain links TRBV6-4 to TRBJ2-2, with TRBD2 identical over 7 bases. Germline CDR1 is MRHNA and CDR2 is SNTAGT. The V gene end was trimmed by 3 bases and the J gene end by 6 bases; junction bases not matched to a gene: 4. The CDR3 is made up of 14 amino acids.

This chain links TRBV11-2 with TRBJ2-1; 8 bases are shared with TRBD1. The CDR3 is 16 residues long. The V segment lost 2 bases and the J segment 5 bases; nucleotides outside the gene matches: 8. Germline V lookup: CDR1 SGHAT, CDR2 FQNNGV. CDR3 region: CASSLLMGQAHNEQFF. DNA of the CDR3: TGTGCCAGCAGCTTACTAATGGGACAGGCGCACAATGAGCAGTTCTTC.

The chain carries TRBV30 and TRBJ1-6; the D gene is possibly TRBD1 (6 bases). This CDR3 contains 14 residues. Germline values: CDR1 GTSNPN, CDR2 SVGIG (reference sequence). Trimming took off 3 bases at V and 6 bases at J, with 12 bases between the two ends. The CDR3 DNA reads TGTGCCTGGAGAGGGGGGGCGGGTAATTCACCCCTCCACTTT. This codes for CAWRGGAGNSPLHF.

This clone came up a few times. The chain is built from TRBV24-1 and TRBJ1-4; 10 positions match TRBD1. Trimming removed 4 bases from V and 7 bases from J; junction bases left unmatched: 5. This CDR3 region has 15 residues. The germline CDR1 and CDR2 sequences are KGHDR and SFDVKD. Written as DNA, the CDR3 is TGTGCCACCAGTGAGAGACAGGGGGCGATTGAAAAACTGTTTTTT. Translated: CATSERQGAIEKLFF.

The chain joins TRBV4-1 to TRBJ1-2; the D is unclear. The CDR3 loop spans 15 amino acids. Trimming shortened V by 0 bases and J by 3 bases, and 11 bases separated the two germline ends. Germline V gene sequence: CDR1 MGHRA, CDR2 YSYEKL. Written as DNA, the CDR3 is TGCGCCAGCAGCCAAGACAGGCTCGGGGACTATGGCTACACCTTC. This sequence encodes CASSQDRLGDYGYTF.

The gene calls are TRBV11-1 and TRBJ1-1; tentative D call: TRBD1 (6 bases). There are 16 residues in the CDR3. CDR1 SGHAT and CDR2 FQDESV come from the germline V gene (reference sequence). The V gene lost 2 bases and the J gene lost 6 bases, with 19 bases spanning the gap. The DNA of the CDR3 is TGTGCCAGCAGCTTACATACGGGGGGCTCGCGTCCTGAAGCTTTCTTT. Its translation: CASSLHTGGSRPEAFF. Filled out from reference TRBV11-1 and TRBJ1-1, the complete variable domain reads EAEVAQSPRYKITEKSQAVAFWCDPISGHATLYWYRQILGQGPELLVQFQDESVVDDSQLPKDRFSAERLKGVDSTLKIQPAELGDSAMYLCASSLHTGGSRPEAFFGQGTRLTVV.

The chain combines TRBV7-9 with TRBJ1-5, with D uncertain. V was trimmed by 5 bases and J by 3 bases, leaving 14 bases between them. Germline CDR1 SEHNR, CDR2 FQNEAQ (reference sequence). CDR3 length equals 15 residues. This CDR3 reads CASSPGSGTNQPQHF. The CDR3 nucleotides are TGTGCCAGCAGCCCGGGTTCGGGAACCAATCAGCCCCAGCATTTT.

The rearrangement uses TRBV11-2 and TRBJ1-1; possibly TRBD1 for D (6 bases). V gave up 5 bases and J gave up 1 base, with 14 bases separating them. Germline V gives CDR1 SGHAT, CDR2 FQNNGV. The CDR3 length is 15 residues. The CDR3 sequence is CASSLQGQKNTEAFF. The CDR3 nucleotides are TGTGCCAGCAGCCTCCAGGGGCAAAAGAACACTGAAGCTTTCTTT.

The chain links TRBV7-2 to TRBJ2-5, with D perhaps matching TRBD2 (6 bases). The CDR3 runs to 16 residues. Trimming pared 1 base from V and 5 bases from J, leaving 17 bases between. The germline V gene has CDR1 SGHTA and CDR2 FQGNSA. CDR3 DNA: TGTGCCAGCAGCTTAGATTCGGCGCGGGGTTGGGAGACCCAGTACTTC. Its protein is CASSLDSARGWETQYF. Combining the CDR3 with reference TRBV7-2 and TRBJ2-5 gives the whole variable domain GAGVSQSPSNKVTEKGKDVELRCDPISGHTALYWYRQSLGQGLEFLIYFQGNSAPDKSGLPSDRFSAERTGGSVSTLTIQRTQQEDSAVYLCASSLDSARGWETQYFGPGTRLLVL.